This is a list of T cell receptor beta chains from one sample in a study of cytomegalovirus exposure and HLA in healthy donors. Profiled with immunoSEQ multiplex PCR; TCRdb holds only in-frame clones, not every one. This sample yields about 110,000 clones, of which 75% are seen a single time; 2.5% to 3% belongs to the top ten. The sequencing sample was made of PBMCs. The receptors here all came from a male donor in good health and CMV-seropositive. Each CDR3 is given with its conserved first and last residue. D genes are given only for firm matches.

J: TRBJ1-2
D: -
V: TRBV6-6
DNA: TGTGCCAGCGCTGGGGGGGGCTATGGCTACACCTTC
CDR3: CASAGGGYGYTF

J: TRBJ1-1
D: -
V: TRBV19
DNA: TGTGCCAGTAGTATTGTGGCCGGGGTGGGGAACCCTGAAGCTTTCTTT
CDR3: CASSIVAGVGNPEAFF

J: TRBJ1-1
D: TRBD1
V: TRBV27
DNA: TGTGCCAGCAGTTTGGCCGGGACAGGGGCCAAGGTGGGGAACACTGAAGCTTTCTTT
CDR3: CASSLAGTGAKVGNTEAFF

J: TRBJ2-3
D: -
V: TRBV9
DNA: TGTGCCAGCAGCGGACTACTAGCTCCAGATACGCAGTATTTT
CDR3: CASSGLLAPDTQYF

J: TRBJ2-2
D: TRBD1
V: TRBV5-1
DNA: TGCGCCAGCAGCGCGCCGGAGACAGGGGAGACCGGGGAGCTGTTTTTT
CDR3: CASSAPETGETGELFF

J: TRBJ1-1
D: -
V: TRBV9
DNA: TGTGCCAGCAGCCCCTACGGGAGTCGGGGGACTGAAGCTTTCTTT
CDR3: CASSPYGSRGTEAFF

J: TRBJ2-6
D: -
V: TRBV2
DNA: TGTGCCAGCAGTGCTGGCAGCTCTGGGGCCAACGTCCTGACTTTC
CDR3: CASSAGSSGANVLTF

J: TRBJ2-4
D: -
V: TRBV5-4
DNA: TGTGCCAGCAGCACCGACAAGATGGGTTCTGGGTACTTC
CDR3: CASSTDKMGSGYF

J: TRBJ2-4
D: -
V: TRBV6-5
DNA: TGTGCCAGCAGTGACTCAATACAGGGTCGGTTTGCTCAGTACTTC
CDR3: CASSDSIQGRFAQYF

J: TRBJ2-3
D: -
V: TRBV5-4
DNA: TGTGCCAGCAGCTTGGGGGTGACTACCAGCACAGATACGCAGTATTTT
CDR3: CASSLGVTTSTDTQYF

J: TRBJ2-3
D: -
V: TRBV5-4
DNA: TGTGCCAGCAGCTTGTTCTCAGGGATTGCCACAGATACGCAGTATTTT
CDR3: CASSLFSGIATDTQYF

J: TRBJ1-2
D: -
V: TRBV7-2
DNA: TGTGCCAGCAGCTTAGTGTCCCCCCCCGACTATGGCTACACCTTC
CDR3: CASSLVSPPDYGYTF